These 15 T cell receptor beta chains share one sample of origin, sequenced in a study of T-cell memory formation after mild COVID-19. TCRdb used MiXCR to reprocess the 5' RACE reads, holding one entry per CDR3 protein. Of about 410,000 distinct CDR3 sequences listed, 20% to 30% were seen once; the top ten hold about 12%. Sequenced material: PBMCs or a T cell subset sorted from them (not recorded which). All receptors derive from an adult woman who had mild COVID-19 (a few samples of this study predate the infection). Cell type and time point are not known.

This clonotype was found many times. The rearrangement uses TRBV11-2 and TRBJ2-7; 12 bases are a match to TRBD2. The length of the CDR3 is 15 residues. Trimming cost V 5 bases and J 4 bases; bases outside gene matches: 6. Germline lookup yields CDR1 SGHAT and CDR2 FQNNGV. The CDR3 coding sequence is TGTGCCAGCAGCCGGACTAGCGGGAAGTTGTACGAGCAGTACTTC. Translation gives CASSRTSGKLYEQYF.

V usage is TRBV6-5 and J usage is TRBJ1-2; 11 nucleotides line up with TRBD1. V was pared by 3 bases and J by 6 bases, with 6 bases of the junction left unmatched. The CDR3 has 15 residues. Germline CDR1 is MNHEY and CDR2 is SVGAGI. The CDR3 loop is CASSYWDRGSNGYTF. The CDR3 DNA reads TGTGCCAGCAGTTATTGGGACAGGGGGTCGAATGGCTACACCTTC.

The chain links TRBV5-1 to TRBJ1-2; 9 nucleotides agree with TRBD1. From germline, CDR1 is SGHRS and CDR2 YFSETQ. Trimming took 0 bases from V and 3 from J; bases not matched to a gene: 3. This CDR3 is 15 amino acids long. The CDR3, as DNA: TGCGCCAGCAGCTTGGGGACAGGGGCCGACTATGGCTACACCTTC. The encoded protein is CASSLGTGADYGYTF.

This clonotype was picked up many times. V gene TRBV5-4 combines with J gene TRBJ2-5, with 7 bases aligning to TRBD2. The CDR3 consists of 14 residues. The J segment lost 4 bases and the V segment lost 4 bases, leaving 7 bases of the junction unmatched. Per the germline V gene, CDR1 is SGHNT and CDR2 is YYREEE (reference sequence). The CDR3: CASSLAVAGETQYF. The CDR3 DNA is TGTGCCAGCAGCCTCGCGGTAGCGGGAGAGACCCAGTACTTC.

This clonotype was counted at least ten times. This chain connects TRBV29-1 to TRBJ2-2; possible D gene TRBD2, 5 bases. V was clipped by 6 bases and J by 3 bases, with 14 bases between them. This CDR3 contains 14 residues. Germline V gives CDR1 SQVTM, CDR2 ANQGSEA. The CDR3 loop reads CSVRSQRYTGELFF. CDR3 DNA sequence: TGCAGCGTCCGGAGCCAGCGGTACACCGGGGAGCTGTTTTTT.

This chain joins TRBV7-6 and TRBJ1-3; D not certain. The V end lost 5 bases, the J end lost 0 bases, and 11 bases lay between the germline ends. This CDR3 has 15 amino acids. Germline CDR1 and CDR2: SGHVS and FNYEAQ. The CDR3 protein is CASSEREISGNTIYF. The DNA for the CDR3 is TGTGCCAGCAGCGAAAGGGAGATCTCTGGAAACACCATATATTTT.

This clonotype was counted between two and nine times. The chain recombines TRBV4-1 with TRBJ2-5, with D uncertain. There are 15 residues in the CDR3. From germline, CDR1 is MGHRA and CDR2 YSYEKL. The V end was cut by 2 bases, the J end by 3 bases, with 13 bases between. CDR3: CASSQSPTWKETQYF. CDR3 coding DNA: TGCGCCAGCAGCCAAAGCCCGACCTGGAAAGAGACCCAGTACTTC.

The gene calls are TRBV24-1 and TRBJ2-1; TRBD1 matches 7 bases. The CDR3 has 16 amino acids. V lost 1 base, J lost 5 bases, and 7 bases stayed unmatched. Germline V CDR1 and CDR2: KGHDR, SFDVKD. CDR3 coding DNA: TGTGCCACCAGTGATTTTCGCAGGGGGAGAAACAATGAGCAGTTCTTC. Translation gives CATSDFRRGRNNEQFF.

The chain couples TRBV5-1 to TRBJ2-3; 7 positions match TRBD2. This CDR3 spans 18 amino acids. V dropped 1 base and J dropped 0; count of bases not matched to a gene: 11. Per germline, CDR1 SGHRS and CDR2 YFSETQ. The CDR3 DNA is TGCGCCAGCAGCTTGCCCAGCGGGGCGTCCCTAAGCACAGATACGCAGTATTTT. This sequence encodes CASSLPSGASLSTDTQYF.

The rearrangement links TRBV7-3 to TRBJ2-3; TRBD2 is a possible D gene (5 bases). The ends were cut back, 3 bases at V and 2 bases at J, with 9 bases in the middle. The CDR3 is made up of 14 amino acids. CDR1 and CDR2 (germline): SGHTA, FQGTGA. The CDR3 sequence is CASSFGLLTDTQYF. The CDR3 coding sequence is TGTGCCAGCAGCTTTGGACTCCTCACAGATACGCAGTATTTT.

The table lists this clonotype with a few counts. The rearrangement uses TRBV7-9 and TRBJ2-4; perhaps TRBD1 as D (6 bases). Germline values: CDR1 SEHNR, CDR2 FQNEAQ (reference sequence). The CDR3 totals 11 residues. The chain's CDR3 is CATGPKSIQYF. The CDR3, as DNA: TGTGCAACAGGGCCGAAGAGCATTCAGTACTTC.

The chain combines TRBV9 with TRBJ2-2, with a possible D match to TRBD1 (6 bases). This CDR3 is 11 amino acids long. Germline assignment: CDR1 SGDLS and CDR2 YYNGEE. V gave up 9 bases and J gave up 5 bases, with 8 bases separating them. The CDR3 loop reads CATGQTGELFF. The CDR3 DNA reads as TGTGCCACCGGACAGACCGGGGAGCTGTTTTTT.

The chain is built from TRBV30 and TRBJ2-1; unclear D gene. CDR1 GTSNPN and CDR2 SVGIG come from the germline V gene (reference sequence). The germline V and J ends were trimmed by 0 bases and 3 bases, with 6 bases remaining between them. The length of the CDR3 is 13 residues. In nucleotides, the CDR3 is TGTGCCTGGAGTGTTGCAGTCTACAATGAGCAGTTCTTC. This sequence encodes CAWSVAVYNEQFF.

This clonotype was detected only a few times. The J gene is TRBJ1-6, the V gene TRBV6-2 or TRBV6-3, with 8 bases that match TRBD1. CDR3 length: 17 amino acids. The V and J ends lost 4 bases and 10 bases, in that order; junction bases with no gene match: 15. Germline V lookup: CDR1 MNHEY, CDR2 SVGEGT. The CDR3 loop reads CASSSGTGRGERSPLHF. CDR3 in DNA: TGTGCCAGCAGTTCTGGGACAGGACGAGGAGAGAGGTCACCCCTCCACTTT.

This clonotype showed up many times. The chain uses TRBV7-9 and TRBJ2-7, with D hard to call. The CDR3 has 13 residues. Germline assignment: CDR1 SEHNR and CDR2 FQNEAQ (reference sequence). Trimming removed 1 base at V and 4 bases at J, with 8 bases between. The CDR3 region is CASSLGDLYEQYF. Written as DNA, the CDR3 is TGTGCCAGCAGCTTAGGAGACCTATACGAGCAGTACTTC.